This TCR beta chain was documented in a study of blood T cell repertoires in COVID-19 (dated by TCRdb to the early 2020s). In the study overall: Collaborator samples came from the United States, Italy and Spain and covered acute and convalescent phases of COVID-19. The samples were drawn from the first 160 participants of the ongoing ImmuneRACE study and from 950 to 1,500 subjects provided by 6 global collaborators. The dataset comprised deeply sampled blood TCRbeta repertoires from subjects exposed to, actively infected with, or recovered from COVID-19. The prospective study material was composed of cDNA or gDNA derived from T cells, B-cell-depleted T cells, or PBMCs. Where available, HLA class I and class II types were obtained from metadata supplied by the sample provider rather than from assay-based typing. The repertoires were made available in a free public database intended to serve as a resource for research on the immune response to SARS-CoV-2. The sample metadata nearly always contained a de-identified subject ID, COVID-19 status, age in years and sex. General findings and caveats noted by the study authors: Clinical and demographic metadata were provided uncurated, with the amount varying by source and participant.

The collaborating institutions used their own protocols to collect whole blood in K2EDTA tubes. For TCRbeta analysis, collaborators shipped samples in one of three forms: frozen whole blood, isolated PBMCs, or DNA extracted from either of those sample types. TCRbeta CDR3 regions were amplified from genomic DNA using the immunoSEQ Assay, a bias-controlled multiplex PCR. Per the authors' processing: Within the assay, amplification of reference gene primers was used to estimate how many nucleated cells each sample contained. To quantify the absolute abundance of each unique TCRbeta CDR3 rearrangement, sequence reads were collapsed and filtered. For each sample, productive Simpson clonality was calculated as the square root of Simpson's diversity index over productive rearrangements. TCRdb took over this immuneACCESS table, retaining in-frame rearrangements with V and J assigned. Such tables are incomplete; in checked studies, under half of the missing clones stem from an unresolved V gene, and the remainder is unexplained. V, J and clone size reflect that table, while D and trimming were determined from the DNA. For this sample there are 200,000 to 300,000 clones; around four fifths appear just once. Over 5.5% of the sample rests with the top ten.

Notes on this clone: It lacks a known antigen. No base quality values were provided; no much bigger clone lies one nucleotide off.

In the germline V gene (reference sequence), CDR1 corresponds to SEHNR and CDR2 to FQNEAQ. V is cut by 4 bases and J by 8 bases, and the space between the germline ends is 14 bases. Measured from the cysteine to the phenylalanine, the CDR3 is 13 residues long. Only CDR3 DNA remains: 39 bases, in frame from the first base. The chain links TRBV7-9 with TRBJ1-1, and perhaps TRBD1 as D gene, on 6 matching bases. This receptor was taken from a woman in her sixties with active or convalescent COVID-19. Sequenced input: peripheral blood. Read as DNA, the sequence is TGTGCCAGCAGCTCGGGGACAACCCTAGAAGCTTTCTTT. This sequence encodes CASSSGTTLEAFF.